This T cell receptor (beta chain) was observed in a study of T cell repertoires in cytomegalovirus infection. About the research overall: CMV epitopes in the study were HLA-C-restricted (recently identified) and HLA-B-restricted (well studied). Indications of both CMV infection and matching HLA type were provided by public TCR beta signatures.

Each CDR3 protein is one row after TCRdb ran MiXCR on the reads. The sample lists some 920,000 distinct CDR3 sequences; around 32% were seen once. Study results and caveats: There were HLA-C-restricted CMV-specific TCR beta clonotypes dominating the ex vivo response. Summed frequency of public TCR beta families distinguished CMV carriers with the relevant HLA.

With respect to this clonotype: Antigen: not known.

Trimming took off 11 bases at V and 6 bases at J, with 21 bases between the two ends. CDR1 is MNHNS and CDR2 is SASEGT in the germline V gene. The CDR3 is 14 amino acids. Sequences were derived from cultured CD8+ T cells from PBMCs, sampled from culture after CMV antigen stimulation. The chain carries TRBV6-1 and TRBJ2-3; D remains ambiguous. The clonotype was recovered from a human donor in good health (CMV status not recorded). Some clones in this sample may be carry-over from other donors' samples. In DNA form, the CDR3 reads TGTGCCTGCAAGATTCGGGCCCAAGATGATACGCAGTATTTT. Encoded protein: CACKIRAQDDTQYF.